These T cell receptor beta chains were read from a single sample in a study of CD8+CD57+ T cells in acquired aplastic anemia. Each CDR3 protein gets one entry after TCRdb re-called the reads with MiXCR. This sample has about 200,000 distinct CDR3 sequences, with around three fifths found just once. Specimen: sorted CD4+, CD8+, or CD8+CD57+ T cells (not recorded which) from PBMCs. The receptors originated from a human donor with aplastic anemia. Both conserved end residues are part of each CDR3. D genes are given only for firm matches. Rows may omit the clone size; those that give it use once, few, many or a size class.

>TRBV7-9|14|-|-|TRBJ1-4
CASSLEAGSEKLFF
TGTGCCAGCAGCTTAGAAGCAGGGTCTGAAAAACTGTTTTTT
>TRBV9|14|-|-|TRBJ2-1
CASSAGGRNNEQFF
TGTGCCAGCAGCGCCGGGGGACGGAACAATGAGCAGTTCTTC
>TRBV9|17|-|-|TRBJ1-1
CASSVAPRQTMNTEAFF
TGTGCCAGCAGCGTAGCTCCCCGGCAGACGATGAACACTGAAGCTTTCTTC
>TRBV7-8|15|-|-|TRBJ2-7
CASSPVRGRLYEQYF
TGTGCCAGCAGCCCCGTTAGGGGCCGACTCTACGAGCAGTACTTC
>TRBV7-2|12|-|-|TRBJ2-5
CASSPTGLTQYF
TGTGCCAGCAGCCCCACGGGGCTAACCCAGTACTTC
>TRBV19|15|-|TRBD2|TRBJ2-1
CASSIGGAGGIEQFF
TGTGCCAGTAGTATAGGAGGAGCGGGAGGTATTGAGCAGTTCTTC
>TRBV5-1|12|-|-|TRBJ1-5
CAVGGGNQPQHF
TGCGCCGTCGGGGGGGGAAATCAGCCCCAGCATTTT
>TRBV2|15|-|TRBD2|TRBJ2-1
CASKEAGGSYNEQFF
TGTGCCAGCAAAGAGGCGGGAGGGTCCTACAATGAGCAGTTCTTC
>TRBV10-3|16|few|-|TRBJ1-6
CAISESVSMGPTPLHF
TGTGCCATCAGTGAGTCCGTCTCCATGGGGCCTACACCCCTCCACTTT
>TRBV7-2|16|many|-|TRBJ2-3
CASSLEFVGRTDTQYF
TGTGCCAGCAGCTTAGAATTTGTGGGGCGCACAGATACGCAGTATTTT
>TRBV20-1|14|-|TRBD1|TRBJ1-5
CSANTGGGGQPQHF
TGCAGTGCCAATACAGGGGGTGGGGGTCAGCCCCAGCATTTT
>TRBV3-1|16|-|TRBD2|TRBJ2-7
CASSQDGGLAVYEQYF
TGTGCCAGCAGCCAAGATGGGGGACTAGCGGTCTACGAGCAGTACTTC
>TRBV27|14|many|-|TRBJ2-2
CASSYGGNTGELFF
TGTGCCAGCAGTTACGGGGGGAACACCGGGGAGCTGTTTTTT
>TRBV10-1|14|few|TRBD1|TRBJ1-4
CASSDTQGTEKLFF
TGCGCCAGCAGCGACACACAGGGGACTGAAAAACTGTTTTTT
>TRBV10-3|15|many|TRBD1|TRBJ1-1
CAISDPETGAPEAFF
TGTGCCATCAGTGACCCTGAGACAGGGGCCCCTGAAGCTTTCTTT
>TRBV20-1|14|-|TRBD1|TRBJ2-7
CSAVQGANSYEQYF
TGCAGTGCTGTACAGGGGGCGAACTCCTACGAGCAGTACTTC
>TRBV5-6|15|-|-|TRBJ2-7
CASRGGDTGLHEQYF
TGTGCCAGCAGGGGAGGGGATACAGGGCTCCACGAGCAGTACTTC
>TRBV19|14|few|-|TRBJ1-4
CASSKLYRNEKLFF
TGTGCCAGTAGTAAGTTATACAGGAATGAAAAACTGTTTTTT
>TRBV7-9|15|few|TRBD1|TRBJ1-2
CASSLQDREDYGYTF
TGTGCCAGCAGCTTACAAGACAGGGAGGACTATGGCTACACCTTC
>TRBV12-3/TRBV12-4|11|-|-|TRBJ1-1
CASSHLGVGEF
TGTGCCAGCAGCCACCTCGGAGTGGGTGAGTTT
>TRBV7-9|13|many|-|TRBJ1-2
CASRDQGLYGYTF
TGTGCCAGCAGGGATCAGGGATTATATGGCTACACCTTC
>TRBV6-1|11|-|-|TRBJ1-3
CASSEYNTIYF
TGTGCCAGCAGTGAATATAACACCATATATTTT
>TRBV10-2|16|-|-|TRBJ1-3
CASSKSGGGSGNTIYF
TGCGCCAGCTCAAAATCGGGAGGGGGGTCTGGAAACACCATATATTTT
>TRBV5-1|14|-|TRBD1|TRBJ1-1
CASSLGQGGGEAFF
TGCGCCAGCAGCTTGGGGCAGGGGGGCGGTGAAGCTTTCTTT
>TRBV2|15|-|-|TRBJ1-6
CASSEVGGNNSPLHF
TGTGCCAGCAGTGAAGTGGGGGGGAACAATTCACCCCTCCACTTT
>TRBV28|10|-|-|TRBJ2-1
CASSQNEQFF
TGTGCCAGCAGTCAGAATGAGCAGTTCTTC
>TRBV6-2/TRBV6-3|14|-|TRBD1|TRBJ2-1
CASSELTGFDEQFF
TGTGCCAGCAGCGAGTTGACAGGGTTCGATGAGCAGTTCTTC
>TRBV7-9|21|-|-|TRBJ2-5
CASSLGRISTGLKPYQETQYF
TGTGCCAGCAGCTTAGGGCGTATATCGACAGGCCTTAAACCCTACCAAGAGACCCAGTACTTC